This T cell receptor beta chain is drawn from a study of PD-L1 blockade in urothelial cancer. The germline V gene has CDR1 WNHNN and CDR2 SYGVQD (reference sequence). Trimming removed 2 bases from V and 0 bases from J, with 7 bases in between. The CDR3 length is 14 residues. Profiled with immunoSEQ multiplex PCR; TCRdb holds only in-frame clones, not every one. The sample includes 20,000 to 30,000 clones, more than 70% seen only once; the top ten take roughly 8.8%. This sequence joins TRBV10-1 and TRBJ1-1; no firm D call. The sequence came from a man between 70 and 80 years old with urothelial cancer. The sequencing used PBMCs, collected around atezolizumab (anti-PD-L1) treatment. The CDR3 protein is CASSEQPVNTEAFF. CDR3 nucleotides: TGCGCCAGCAGTGAGCAACCGGTGAACACTGAAGCTTTCTTT.